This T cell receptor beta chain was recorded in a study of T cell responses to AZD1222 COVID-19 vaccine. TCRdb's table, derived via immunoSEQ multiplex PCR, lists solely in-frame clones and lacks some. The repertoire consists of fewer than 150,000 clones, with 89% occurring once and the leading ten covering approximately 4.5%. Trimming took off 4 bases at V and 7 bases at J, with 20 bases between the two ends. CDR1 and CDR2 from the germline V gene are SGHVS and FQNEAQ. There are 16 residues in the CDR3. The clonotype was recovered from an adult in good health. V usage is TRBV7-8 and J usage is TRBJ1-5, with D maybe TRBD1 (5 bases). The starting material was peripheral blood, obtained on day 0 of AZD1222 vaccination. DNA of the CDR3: TGTGCCAGCAGCTCGTCCCGGGACCTGACTCGCCAGCCCCAGCATTTT. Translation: CASSSSRDLTRQPQHF.